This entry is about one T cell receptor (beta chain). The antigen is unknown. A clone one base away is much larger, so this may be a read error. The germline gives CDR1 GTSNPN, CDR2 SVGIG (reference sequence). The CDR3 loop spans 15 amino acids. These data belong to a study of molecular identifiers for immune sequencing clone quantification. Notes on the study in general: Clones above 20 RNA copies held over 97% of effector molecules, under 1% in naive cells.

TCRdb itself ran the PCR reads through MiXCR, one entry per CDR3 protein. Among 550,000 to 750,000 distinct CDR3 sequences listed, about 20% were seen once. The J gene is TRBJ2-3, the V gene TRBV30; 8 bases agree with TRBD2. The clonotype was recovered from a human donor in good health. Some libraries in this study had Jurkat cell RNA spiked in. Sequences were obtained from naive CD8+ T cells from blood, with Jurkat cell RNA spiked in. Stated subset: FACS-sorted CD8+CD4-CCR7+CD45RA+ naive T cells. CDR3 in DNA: TGTGCCTGGAGTCGGGGGGGGTCTAGCACAGATATGCAGTATTTT. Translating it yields CAWSRGGSSTDMQYF.